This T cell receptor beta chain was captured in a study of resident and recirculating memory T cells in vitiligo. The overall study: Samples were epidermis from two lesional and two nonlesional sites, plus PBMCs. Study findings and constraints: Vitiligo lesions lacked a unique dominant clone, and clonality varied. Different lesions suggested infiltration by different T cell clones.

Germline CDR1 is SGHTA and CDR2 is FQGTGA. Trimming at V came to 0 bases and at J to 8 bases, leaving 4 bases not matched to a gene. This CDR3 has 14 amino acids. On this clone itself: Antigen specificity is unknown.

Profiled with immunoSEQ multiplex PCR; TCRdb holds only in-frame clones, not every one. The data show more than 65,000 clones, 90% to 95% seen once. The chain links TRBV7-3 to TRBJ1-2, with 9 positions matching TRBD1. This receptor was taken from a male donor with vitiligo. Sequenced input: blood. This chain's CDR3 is CASSLTGDREGYTF. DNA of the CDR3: TGTGCCAGCAGCTTAACGGGGGACAGGGAAGGCTACACCTTC.